A single sample is the source of the 32 T cell receptor beta chains below, sequenced in a study of PD-L1 blockade in urothelial cancer. The repertoire was sequenced with immunoSEQ multiplex PCR; TCRdb's copy has only in-frame clones and lacks some. Of 35,000 to 55,000 clones in the sample, over 65% were seen once. The sequenced sample was PBMCs, obtained around atezolizumab (anti-PD-L1) treatment. The receptors were sampled from a man aged 70-80 years with urothelial cancer.

The chain carries TRBV2 and TRBJ2-6; D is perhaps TRBD2 (6 bases). CDR1 is SNHLY and CDR2 is FYNNEI in the germline V gene. The CDR3 covers 16 residues. V was pared by 6 bases and J by 0 bases, with 12 bases between. CDR3 sequence reads: CASRPGLYSGANVLTF. CDR3 in DNA: TGTGCCAGCAGACCGGGACTTTACTCTGGGGCCAACGTCCTGACTTTC.

This clone was counted a single time. The CDR3 sequence is CASSLDGVEGEQYF. CDR3 DNA: TGTGCCAGCAGCTTGGACGGAGTCGAGGGCGAGCAGTACTTC. This chain joins TRBV5-8 and TRBJ2-7; D possibly corresponds to TRBD2 (5 bases). The V end was cut by 0 bases, the J end by 6 bases, with 13 bases between. There are 14 residues in the CDR3. Germline CDR1 SGHTS, CDR2 YDEGEE.

The chain couples TRBV5-1 to TRBJ1-5; TRBD1 aligns across 12 bases. Germline values: CDR1 SGHRS, CDR2 YFSETQ. Trimming cost V 0 bases and J 4 bases; bases outside gene matches: 2. CDR3 length equals 16 residues. The CDR3 bases are TGCGCCAGCAGCTTGGCGGGACAGGGGGCGAATCAGCCCCAGCATTTT. It translates to CASSLAGQGANQPQHF.

The chain is built from TRBV4-1 and TRBJ1-2; D is uncertain. Between the trimmed V and J ends, which lost 1 base and 3 bases, there was a span of 15 bases. Germline values: CDR1 MGHRA, CDR2 YSYEKL. The CDR3 contains 16 residues. The CDR3: CASSQVAGFGYYGYTF. In DNA form, the CDR3 reads TGCGCCAGCAGCCAAGTGGCCGGGTTTGGGTACTATGGCTACACCTTC.

The V call is TRBV27, the J call TRBJ2-3, with 8 positions matching TRBD1. The CDR3 length is 16 residues. The germline gives CDR1 MNHEY, CDR2 SMNVEV (reference sequence). Trimming cost V 2 bases and J 2 bases; bases outside gene matches: 6. The CDR3 nucleotides are TGTGCCAGCAGTTTAAGGGCAGGGGGCTCCACAGATACGCAGTATTTT. Its translation is CASSLRAGGSTDTQYF.

The V call is TRBV5-6, the J call TRBJ2-2; no clear D. Trimming cost V 4 bases and J 2 bases, with 6 bases left between them. The germline CDR1 and CDR2 sequences are SGHDT and YYEEEE. The CDR3 contains 13 residues. CDR3 DNA: TGTGCCAGCAGCAGAGGTAACACCGGGGAGCTGTTTTTT. Residues: CASSRGNTGELFF.

The chain is built from TRBV9 and TRBJ2-7, with 7 nucleotides matching TRBD2. The ends lost 7 bases at V and 1 base at J; junction bases unmatched: 5. This CDR3 region has 13 residues. The germline CDR1 and CDR2 sequences are SGDLS and YYNGEE. The DNA for the CDR3 is TGTGCCAGCGGGGGGGGGAGTTCCTACGAGCAGTACTTC. Its protein is CASGGGSSYEQYF.

The chain joins TRBV4-3 to TRBJ2-6, with TRBD2 as a possible D gene (6 bases). The V end was cut by 1 base, the J end by 13 bases, with 11 bases between. Germline values: CDR1 LGHNA, CDR2 YSLEER. The CDR3 runs 13 residues. The DNA of the CDR3 is TGCGCCAGCAGCCAAGCTCTCAGCGGGGTCCTGACTTTC. It translates to CASSQALSGVLTF.

The chain employs TRBV25-1 and TRBJ2-7, with 7 bases matching TRBD2. CDR1 and CDR2 (germline): MGHDK, SYGVNS. The CDR3 runs to 14 residues. V lost 2 bases and J lost 2; bases outside the gene matches: 3. The CDR3 reads CASSELSGAYEQYF. The CDR3 DNA reads TGTGCCAGCAGTGAACTGAGCGGGGCCTACGAGCAGTACTTC.

There are a few counts of this clone. The chain joins TRBV7-3 to TRBJ2-2, with 7 bases fitting TRBD1. The CDR3 has 14 amino acids. J gave up 0 bases and V 6 bases, and 1 base lay outside the gene matches. Germline CDR1 reads SGHTA; CDR2 reads FQGTGA. The CDR3 protein is CASRGQANTGELFF. As DNA, the CDR3 is TGTGCCAGCAGAGGACAGGCGAACACCGGGGAGCTGTTTTTT. The variable domain in full, with the rest retrieved from reference TRBV7-3 and TRBJ2-2, is GAGVSQTPSNKVTEKGKYVELRCDPISGHTALYWYRQSLGQGPEFLIYFQGTGAADDSGLPNDRFFAVRPEGSVSTLKIQRTERGDSAVYLCASRGQANTGELFFGEGSRLTVL.

This clone occurred once. This chain joins TRBV6-1 and TRBJ1-5; D may be TRBD1 (6 bases). The ends were cut back, 0 bases at V and 5 bases at J, with 11 bases in the middle. Germline V gene data show CDR1 as MNHNS and CDR2 as SASEGT. The CDR3 is 15 residues long. CDR3 protein: CASSEAWGQDQPQHF. The CDR3 region has the DNA TGTGCCAGCAGTGAAGCGTGGGGGCAGGATCAGCCCCAGCATTTT.

V and J are TRBV19 and TRBJ1-5; D remains ambiguous. CDR3 length equals 14 residues. V lost 4 bases, J lost 5 bases, and 12 bases lay in between. Germline V gives CDR1 LNHDA, CDR2 SQIVND (reference sequence). CDR3 in DNA: TGTGCCAGTAGTAGTACGGGAGGGTATCAGCCCCAGCATTTT. Protein product: CASSSTGGYQPQHF.

The genes are TRBV11-2 and TRBJ2-7, with a tentative D call TRBD2 (6 bases). The CDR3 sequence is 16 residues long. CDR1 is SGHAT, CDR2 FQNNGV, per germline. V was clipped by 5 bases and J by 0 bases, with 17 bases between them. The CDR3 region has the DNA TGTGCCAGCAGCCAATCGGAGGGACGTCCCTCCTACGAGCAGTACTTC. It codes for CASSQSEGRPSYEQYF.

The chain employs TRBV28 and TRBJ2-3; D is unclear. The CDR3 has 17 amino acids. In germline, CDR1 is MDHEN, CDR2 SYDVKM. Trimming stripped 4 bases from V and 3 bases from J, with 20 bases between. CDR3 loop: CASSYARIRSSTDTQYF. The CDR3 DNA is TGTGCCAGCAGTTATGCGCGTATTCGGTCTAGTACAGATACGCAGTATTTT.

The J gene is TRBJ1-1, the V gene TRBV11-2; no reliable D call. Trimming cost V 5 bases and J 1 base, with 17 bases left between them. There are 16 residues in the CDR3. The germline V gene encodes CDR1 SGHAT and CDR2 FQNNGV. The CDR3 loop is CASSPTRSSGNTEAFF. The DNA for the CDR3 is TGTGCCAGCAGCCCCACAAGATCCTCGGGGAACACTGAAGCTTTCTTT.

This rearrangement joins TRBV7-2 to TRBJ2-3, with 7 bases fitting TRBD1. CDR3 length: 15 residues. V dropped 7 bases and J dropped 3; count of bases not matched to a gene: 10. CDR1 SGHTA and CDR2 FQGNSA come from the germline V gene. CDR3 protein: CASTPWGQFTDTQYF. CDR3 sequence (DNA): TGTGCCAGCACCCCGTGGGGACAGTTTACAGATACGCAGTATTTT.

Comments on this clone: Additional DNA sequences in this sample encode the identical CDR3. This chain links TRBV11-3 with TRBJ2-3; D possibly corresponds to TRBD2 (6 bases). This CDR3 is built from 15 residues. Germline assignment: CDR1 SGHNT and CDR2 YENEEA. V lost 2 bases and J lost 0, with 9 bases in between. The CDR3, as DNA: TGTGCCAGCAGCTTAACGAGCGGGAGCACAGATACGCAGTATTTT. Translating gives CASSLTSGSTDTQYF.

This chain links TRBV5-1 with TRBJ2-3, with a weak D call TRBD1 (6 bases). Trimming pared 2 bases from V and 5 bases from J, leaving 9 bases between. The CDR3 spans 13 residues. Germline V gene lookup returns CDR1 SGHRS and CDR2 YFSETQ. DNA for the CDR3: TGCGCCAGCAGCTTAAGGACAGTAGATACGCAGTATTTT. It specifies CASSLRTVDTQYF.

The rearrangement joins TRBV4-2 to TRBJ2-7, with D possibly TRBD2 on 5 matching bases. This CDR3 is built from 17 residues. Germline V gene lookup returns CDR1 LGHNA and CDR2 YNFKEQ. V lost 0 bases to trimming and J lost 1 base, with 16 bases between them. The CDR3 sequence is CASSQDPVEGASYEQYF. The CDR3 bases are TGTGCCAGCAGCCAAGATCCTGTTGAGGGAGCTTCCTACGAGCAGTACTTC.

The chain employs TRBV4-2 and TRBJ1-4; D ambiguous. The CDR3 consists of 15 residues. Germline loops: CDR1 LGHNA, CDR2 YNFKEQ. Trimming left V 1 base short and J 8 bases short, with 14 bases between. CDR3 protein: CASSQGEGPREKLFF. The CDR3 nucleotides are TGTGCCAGCAGCCAAGGTGAGGGCCCCAGGGAAAAACTGTTTTTT.

J is TRBJ2-5 and V is TRBV19, with TRBD2 as a possible D gene (7 bases). The germline CDR1 and CDR2 sequences are LNHDA and SQIVND (reference sequence). The V and J ends lost 6 bases and 2 bases respectively, with 16 bases between them. This CDR3 is 15 amino acids long. For the CDR3, the DNA is TGTGCCAGTAGGCCGGGGGGCATGTGGCAAGAGACCCAGTACTTC. The encoded protein is CASRPGGMWQETQYF.

The chain links TRBV6-1 to TRBJ1-3; TRBD1 aligns across 10 bases. The germline CDR1 and CDR2 sequences are MNHNS and SASEGT. There are 18 residues in the CDR3. The junction had 11 bases not matched to a gene; V was cut back by 4 bases and J by 2 bases. As DNA, the CDR3 is TGTGCCAGCAGTGTCTTATATTTAGGGACAGGGGCTGGAAACACCATATATTTT. Residues: CASSVLYLGTGAGNTIYF.

V is TRBV9 and J is TRBJ2-6; D may be TRBD2 (5 bases). The V gene's germline CDR1 is SGDLS and CDR2 YYNGEE. CDR3 length equals 18 residues. V gave up 3 bases and J gave up 1 base, with 17 bases separating them. This CDR3 is CASSGVEIARSGANVLTF. The CDR3 DNA is TGTGCCAGCAGCGGGGTTGAAATAGCGAGGTCTGGGGCCAACGTCCTGACTTTC.

The CDR3 is CASSWEGGGYEQYF. CDR3 nucleotide sequence: TGTGCCAGCAGTTGGGAGGGAGGTGGCTACGAGCAGTACTTC. This sequence joins TRBV28 and TRBJ2-7; 7 positions agree with TRBD2. J lost 3 bases, V lost 4 bases, and 6 bases had no gene match. The germline gives CDR1 MDHEN, CDR2 SYDVKM. The CDR3 is 14 residues long.

This chain links TRBV6-4 with TRBJ2-1, with 11 nucleotides matching TRBD1. V trimming: 4 bases; J trimming: 3 bases; junction bases outside the gene matches: 5. The CDR3 is 16 amino acids. Germline loops: CDR1 MRHNA, CDR2 SNTAGT. DNA for the CDR3: TGTGCCAGCAGTGTCGAAGGGACAGGGGGCTACAATGAGCAGTTCTTC. Translating gives CASSVEGTGGYNEQFF.

The chain recombines TRBV23-1 with TRBJ2-1, with D possibly being TRBD2 (6 bases). TRBV23-1 is an ORF, with its function uncertain. The CDR3 is 19 amino acids. Trimming removed 0 bases from V and 0 bases from J, with 18 bases in between. Here the CDR3 reads CASSQSLRGDLSSYNEQFF. CDR3 in DNA: TGCGCCAGCAGTCAATCGTTGCGCGGGGATCTAAGCTCCTACAATGAGCAGTTCTTC.

The rearrangement links TRBV9 to TRBJ2-5; D may be TRBD1 (6 bases). This CDR3 spans 13 amino acids. Germline CDR1 is SGDLS and CDR2 is YYNGEE. The germline V and J ends were trimmed by 3 bases and 2 bases, with 8 bases remaining between them. CDR3 loop: CASSGGTQETQYF. The CDR3 DNA sequence: TGTGCCAGCAGCGGAGGGACACAAGAGACCCAGTACTTC. The variable domain in full, completed from reference TRBV9 and TRBJ2-5, reads DSGVTQTPKHLITATGQRVTLRCSPRSGDLSVYWYQQSLDQGLQFLIQYYNGEERAKGNILERFSAQQFPDLHSELNLSSLELGDSALYFCASSGGTQETQYFGPGTRLLVL.

V usage is TRBV6-5 and J usage is TRBJ2-2; D perhaps matches TRBD2 (5 bases). The CDR3 consists of 14 residues. Germline CDR1 reads MNHEY; CDR2 reads SVGAGI. Trimming took 8 bases from V and 0 from J, leaving 10 bases between them. The CDR3 DNA sequence: TGTGCCAGCTGTAGCGATCCGAACACCGGGGAGCTGTTTTTT. Its translation is CASCSDPNTGELFF.

CDR3 region: CASSWDSWGGLADTQYF. For the CDR3, the DNA is TGTGCCAGCAGTTGGGACTCTTGGGGGGGGCTTGCAGATACGCAGTATTTT. The chain links TRBV28 to TRBJ2-3; weak D call: TRBD2 (7 bases). Trimming cost V 4 bases and J 4 bases, with 21 bases left between them. Germline lookup yields CDR1 MDHEN and CDR2 SYDVKM. The CDR3 covers 17 residues.

The rearrangement joins TRBV11-2 to TRBJ2-1, with 12 bases lining up with TRBD2. Germline V CDR1 and CDR2: SGHAT, FQNNGV. With V trimmed by 3 bases and J by 6 bases, 3 bases remained unmatched. The CDR3 runs to 15 residues. The CDR3 DNA reads TGTGCCAGCAGCTTTCTAGCGGGAGGGTTCAATGAGCAGTTCTTC. Protein: CASSFLAGGFNEQFF.

The chain employs TRBV28 and TRBJ2-2, with TRBD2 identical over 14 bases. CDR3 length: 16 residues. Looked up from germline, CDR1 is MDHEN and CDR2 is SYDVKM. J lost 8 bases, V lost 6 bases, and 8 bases had no gene match. This chain's CDR3 is CASSQAGTSGSGELFF. DNA of the CDR3: TGTGCCAGCAGCCAGGCCGGGACTAGCGGGAGTGGGGAGCTGTTTTTT.

This clone turned up a few times. V gene TRBV5-6 combines with J gene TRBJ2-7, with TRBD2 matching 8 bases. CDR1 is SGHDT and CDR2 is YYEEEE in the germline V gene. This CDR3 comprises 15 residues. V was clipped by 5 bases and J by 0 bases; unmatched bases: 7. CDR3 amino acids: CASRPGLATSYEQYF. The CDR3 nucleotides read TGTGCCAGCAGGCCCGGACTAGCAACCTCCTACGAGCAGTACTTC.